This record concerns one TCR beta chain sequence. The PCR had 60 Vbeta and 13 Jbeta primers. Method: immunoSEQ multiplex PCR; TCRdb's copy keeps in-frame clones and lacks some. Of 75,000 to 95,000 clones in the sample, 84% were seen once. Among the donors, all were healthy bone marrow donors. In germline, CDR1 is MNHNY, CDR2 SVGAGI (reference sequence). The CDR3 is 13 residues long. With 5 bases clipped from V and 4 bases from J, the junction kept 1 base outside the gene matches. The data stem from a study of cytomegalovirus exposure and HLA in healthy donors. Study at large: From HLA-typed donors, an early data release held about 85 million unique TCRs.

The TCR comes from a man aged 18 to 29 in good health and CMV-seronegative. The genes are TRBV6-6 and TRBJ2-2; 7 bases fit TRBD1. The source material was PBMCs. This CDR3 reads CASSQGVTGELFF. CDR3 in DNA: TGTGCCAGCAGTCAGGGGGTCACCGGGGAGCTGTTTTTT.